These 18 T cell receptor beta chains share one sample of origin, sequenced in a study of early T cells in non-severe SARS-CoV-2 infection (dated by TCRdb to the early 2020s). The library relied on 5' RACE. Data came from a NextSeq 500. TCRdb redid the processing of the public reads, applying fastp at Q25 and MiXCR, and retained in-frame beta chains. Every entry covers one CDR3 protein and lists the most common genes and DNA from its rows. The sample contains about 58,000 distinct CDR3 sequences, over 10% of them found a single time. Of the sample, around 3.8% is held by the ten largest clones. Material for sequencing was whole blood. The origin of the receptors is an adult who was a healthcare worker with PCR-confirmed SARS-CoV-2 infection or an uninfected control (not recorded which).

V gene TRBV4-1 combines with J gene TRBJ1-3; D is undetermined. This CDR3 is built from 17 residues. V lost 4 bases, J lost 0 bases, and 16 bases lay in between. Germline V gene sequence: CDR1 MGHRA, CDR2 YSYEKL. Here the CDR3 DNA reads TGCGCCAGCAGCCCTGGGATCGTGGGATTCTCTGGAAACACCATATATTTT. Its translation is CASSPGIVGFSGNTIYF.

The V gene is TRBV20-1, the J gene TRBJ2-5; possibly TRBD2 for D (5 bases). The CDR3 is made up of 14 amino acids. Germline-derived CDR1 and CDR2 are DFQATT and SNEGSKA (reference sequence). The ends were cut back, 1 base at V and 7 bases at J, with 16 bases in the middle. The CDR3 loop is CSARVQGLRGTQYF. The CDR3 nucleotides read TGCAGTGCTAGAGTCCAAGGACTCCGTGGGACCCAGTACTTC.

This clonotype was counted a few times. Mismatch with germline at one junction end may stem from a read error. The V and J genes are TRBV7-2 and TRBJ2-7; 11 nucleotides line up with TRBD2. This CDR3 comprises 15 residues. The germline CDR1 and CDR2 sequences are SGHTA and FQGNSA. This chain's CDR3 is CASSLAGGMTYEQYF. CDR3 in DNA: TGTGCCAGCAGTTTAGCGGGAGGGATGACCTACGAGCAGTACTTC.

This clonotype was picked up one time. V is TRBV24-1 and J is TRBJ2-1, with D possibly matching TRBD2 (7 bases). CDR1 and CDR2 from the germline V gene are KGHDR and SFDVKD. CDR3 length: 16 amino acids. With 3 bases removed from V and 4 bases from J, the gap between germline ends came to 15 bases. The CDR3 loop is CATSDHAGATYNEQFF. The DNA of the CDR3 is TGTGCCACCAGTGATCACGCGGGGGCGACATACAATGAGCAGTTCTTC.

The V gene is TRBV12-3 or TRBV12-4, the J gene TRBJ2-2; D is undetermined. CDR3 length: 13 residues. Deletions cut 5 bases from V and 4 bases from J, with 8 bases between. The CDR3 nucleotides are TGTGCCAGCAGTCCACAGATCACCGGGGAGCTGTTTTTT. Its translation is CASSPQITGELFF.

The genes are TRBV7-9 and TRBJ1-1, with D maybe TRBD1 (5 bases). CDR3 length equals 14 residues. V shed 5 bases and J shed 1 base, with 11 bases lying between them. Germline V gene data show CDR1 as SEHNR and CDR2 as FQNEAQ (reference sequence). CDR3 sequence reads: CASSLGTGNTEAFF. CDR3 bases: TGTGCCAGCAGCCTAGGTACAGGGAACACTGAAGCTTTCTTT.

The rearrangement uses TRBV5-1 and TRBJ2-4; unclear D gene. Germline lookup yields CDR1 SGHRS and CDR2 YFSETQ. CDR3 length: 14 residues. Trimming stripped 0 bases from V and 7 bases from J, with 11 bases between. This CDR3 is CASSLASISNIQYF. The CDR3 nucleotides read TGCGCCAGCAGCTTGGCTTCAATTAGTAACATTCAGTACTTC.

This sequence joins TRBV10-3 and TRBJ2-2; the D gene is possibly TRBD2 (6 bases). V dropped 1 base and J dropped 3 bases, with 12 bases sitting between them. The CDR3 runs 16 residues. Germline CDR1 reads ENHRY; CDR2 reads SYGVKD. The CDR3 DNA follows: TGTGCCATCAGTGAGTTAGACGGGAGTTACACCGGGGAGCTGTTTTTT. Translating it yields CAISELDGSYTGELFF.

This clonotype was detected a few times. The chain uses TRBV3-1 and TRBJ1-1; TRBD1 might be the D (6 bases). CDR3 length equals 15 residues. The V end lost 4 bases, the J end lost 4 bases, and 16 bases lay between the germline ends. Germline CDR1 reads LGHDT; CDR2 reads YNNKEL (reference sequence). In nucleotides, the CDR3 is TGTGCCAGCAGCCCCGGGGGGGCCCGGGGCACTGAAGCTTTCTTT. Translating it yields CASSPGGARGTEAFF.

This clonotype was seen ten or more times. The rearrangement joins TRBV2 to TRBJ1-2; TRBD1 might be the D (6 bases). Germline V CDR1 and CDR2: SNHLY, FYNNEI. Trimming took 8 bases from V and 11 from J, leaving 12 bases between them. This CDR3 contains 10 residues. The CDR3 spells CASGGAAYTF. Written as DNA, the CDR3 is TGTGCCAGCGGGGGGGCCGCGTACACCTTC.

This clonotype turned up a few times. This chain links TRBV3-1 with TRBJ1-2; D is unresolved. This CDR3 contains 13 residues. Trimming cost V 5 bases and J 1 base, with 8 bases left between them. In germline, CDR1 is LGHDT, CDR2 YNNKEL (reference sequence). For the CDR3, the DNA is TGTGCCAGCAGCTTGACGGATAACTATGGCTACACCTTC. The encoded protein is CASSLTDNYGYTF.

Many counts were recorded for this clonotype. This sequence joins TRBV20-1 and TRBJ2-1; 8 bases align to TRBD2. The ends lost 1 base at V and 4 bases at J; junction bases unmatched: 6. The CDR3 runs 15 residues. Germline assignment: CDR1 DFQATT and CDR2 SNEGSKA (reference sequence). This CDR3 is CSARGSGGGYNEQFF. The CDR3 DNA reads as TGCAGTGCTAGAGGTTCGGGAGGGGGGTACAATGAGCAGTTCTTC.

Many counts were recorded for this clonotype. The rearrangement links TRBV19 to TRBJ2-2; D call uncertain. Germline loops: CDR1 LNHDA, CDR2 SQIVND (reference sequence). V was shortened by 2 bases and J by 1 base, with 5 bases between the two germline ends. This CDR3 region has 14 residues. This chain's CDR3 is CASSISENTGELFF. The CDR3 DNA follows: TGTGCCAGTAGTATATCGGAGAACACCGGGGAGCTGTTTTTT.

This clonotype was counted at least ten times. CDR3 bases: TGTGCCAGCAGCTTCCGGTACGAGCAGTACTTC. Its protein product is CASSFRYEQYF. V and J are TRBV7-2 and TRBJ2-7; D not resolved. Germline V gene data show CDR1 as SGHTA and CDR2 as FQGNSA. The CDR3 extends over 11 amino acids. V was cut by 3 bases and J by 4 bases, with 4 bases left in between. The full variable domain, in which reference TRBV7-2 and TRBJ2-7 provide the parts outside the CDR3, is GAGVSQSPSNKVTEKGKDVELRCDPISGHTALYWYRQSLGQGLEFLIYFQGNSAPDKSGLPSDRFSAERTGGSVSTLTIQRTQQEDSAVYLCASSFRYEQYFGPGTRLTVT.

The rearrangement links TRBV18 to TRBJ1-6, with D perhaps matching TRBD1 (6 bases). The germline gives CDR1 KGHSH, CDR2 LQKENI. The CDR3 contains 13 residues. V lost 4 bases, J lost 8 bases, and 9 bases lay in between. In DNA, the CDR3 is TGTGCCAGCTCACTCAACAGGGATTCACCCCTCCACTTT. Translated, it gives CASSLNRDSPLHF.

The genes are TRBV24-1 and TRBJ1-4; perhaps TRBD1 as D (5 bases). Germline assignment: CDR1 KGHDR and CDR2 SFDVKD. Trimming took 3 bases from V and 6 from J, leaving 16 bases between them. The CDR3 sequence is 16 residues long. Here the CDR3 DNA reads TGTGCCACCAGTGATCCCGGGGCCATAGGGGATGAAAAACTGTTTTTT. Its protein product is CATSDPGAIGDEKLFF.

V gene TRBV4-2 combines with J gene TRBJ2-3; D may match TRBD1 or TRBD2 (5 bases each). Trimming cost V 4 bases and J 1 base, with 6 bases left between them. This CDR3 is built from 13 residues. Germline loops: CDR1 LGHNA, CDR2 YNFKEQ. The DNA for the CDR3 is TGTGCCAGCAGCCGGGACGGCACAGATACGCAGTATTTT. Its translation: CASSRDGTDTQYF.

The rearrangement uses TRBV28 and TRBJ2-7; 13 positions match TRBD2. Per the germline V gene, CDR1 is MDHEN and CDR2 is SYDVKM. The junction had 5 bases not matched to a gene; V was cut back by 6 bases and J by 3 bases. The CDR3 is 15 residues long. The CDR3: CASRRTSGRVYEQYF. The DNA of the CDR3 is TGTGCCAGCAGGCGAACTAGCGGGAGGGTCTACGAGCAGTACTTC.